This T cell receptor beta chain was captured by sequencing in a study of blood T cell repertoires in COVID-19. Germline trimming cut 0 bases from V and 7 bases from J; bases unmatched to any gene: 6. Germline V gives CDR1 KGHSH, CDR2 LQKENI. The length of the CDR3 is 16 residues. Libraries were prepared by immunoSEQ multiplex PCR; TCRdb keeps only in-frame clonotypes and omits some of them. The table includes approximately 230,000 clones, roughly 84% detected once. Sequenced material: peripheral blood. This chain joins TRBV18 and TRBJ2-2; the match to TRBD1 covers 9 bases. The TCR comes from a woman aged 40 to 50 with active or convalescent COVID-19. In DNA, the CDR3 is TGTGCCAGCTCACCACCTGGGACAGGGAGGCACGGGGAGCTGTTTTTT. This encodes CASSPPGTGRHGELFF.